Detailed here is one TCR beta chain. The table came from immunoSEQ multiplex PCR; TCRdb's copy has only in-frame clones and leaves some out. In the table there are 120,000 or so clones, roughly nine tenths of which are singletons. Germline V gene sequence: CDR1 SGHRS, CDR2 YFSETQ. Between the trimmed V and J ends, which lost 4 bases and 3 bases, there was a span of 21 bases. The CDR3 runs 17 residues. These data come from a study of control samples from healthy donors and cancer patients. The source material was blood. The chain joins TRBV5-1 to TRBJ2-3; TRBD1 might be the D (6 bases). The receptor comes from a man in his forties or fifties in good health. CDR3 sequence reads: CASSQTVRGKLTDTQYF. The CDR3 DNA reads as TGCGCCAGCAGCCAAACGGTGAGGGGGAAGTTAACAGATACGCAGTATTTT.